Following are 24 T cell receptor beta chains from one sample sequenced in a study of T cells in Graves' hyperthyroidism and ophthalmopathy. What was amplified from RNA transcripts were TCR beta CDR3 regions. During a first-round RT-PCR of the TCR CDR3, the HTBI primer set was used. MiXCR was run by TCRdb on the multiplex PCR reads, yielding one entry per CDR3 protein. This table has approximately 590,000 distinct CDR3 sequences, approximately 15% appearing once. The sequencing sample was made of blood. The receptor set was obtained from a young woman with Graves' hyperthyroidism.

Ten or more counts support this clonotype. CDR3 in DNA: TGTGCCAGCAGCTTTCCTGGACAGGGCTACGAGCAGTACTTC. Protein: CASSFPGQGYEQYF. This chain uses TRBV11-2 with TRBJ2-7, with TRBD1 identical over 8 bases. Trimming removed 3 bases from V and 3 bases from J; junction bases left unmatched: 4. The CDR3 spans 14 residues. CDR1 SGHAT and CDR2 FQNNGV come from the germline V gene. Full variable domain (rest looked up from reference TRBV11-2 and TRBJ2-7): EAGVAQSPRYKIIEKRQSVAFWCNPISGHATLYWYQQILGQGPKLLIQFQNNGVVDDSQLPKDRFSAERLKGVDSTLKIQPAKLEDSAVYLCASSFPGQGYEQYFGPGTRLTVT.

This clonotype came up many times. This chain connects TRBV5-6 to TRBJ2-1, with D possibly TRBD2 on 5 matching bases. There are 14 residues in the CDR3. The V end was cut by 7 bases, the J end by 0 bases, with 11 bases between. Germline CDR1 and CDR2: SGHDT and YYEEEE. The chain's CDR3 is CASGGESSYNEQFF. For the CDR3, the DNA is TGTGCCAGCGGTGGGGAGAGCTCCTACAATGAGCAGTTCTTC.

This clonotype was observed at least ten times. The chain links TRBV12-3 or TRBV12-4 to TRBJ2-1, with a weak D call TRBD2 (5 bases). CDR3 length: 17 residues. V was clipped by 5 bases and J by 8 bases, with 25 bases between them. The CDR3 coding sequence is TGTGCCAGCAGTCCTATAGATCTAGCCCCCACGGGCGATGAGCAGTTCTTC. It is translated as CASSPIDLAPTGDEQFF.

This clonotype has a count of ten or more. This chain uses TRBV18 with TRBJ2-7; TRBD1 matches 9 bases. V was pared by 5 bases and J by 6 bases, with 11 bases of the junction left unmatched. The CDR3 contains 15 residues. The germline CDR1 and CDR2 sequences are KGHSH and LQKENI. The CDR3 region is CASSYAGTGTTEQYF. CDR3 in DNA: TGTGCCAGCTCATATGCCGGGACAGGGACCACCGAGCAGTACTTC.

This clonotype has only a few counts. V gene TRBV2 combines with J gene TRBJ1-5; 8 nucleotides align to TRBD1. Germline CDR1 SNHLY, CDR2 FYNNEI. J lost 4 bases, V lost 7 bases, and 3 bases had no gene match. CDR3 size: 13 residues. In DNA, the CDR3 is TGTGCCAGCAAGGGACAGGAAAATCAGCCCCAGCATTTT. Translating it yields CASKGQENQPQHF.

This clonotype has only a few counts. This chain joins TRBV27 and TRBJ2-1, with 11 nucleotides matching TRBD2. This CDR3 comprises 16 residues. Looked up from germline, CDR1 is MNHEY and CDR2 is SMNVEV (reference sequence). J lost 3 bases, V lost 5 bases, and 6 bases had no gene match. In DNA form, the CDR3 reads TGTGCCAGCAGTCACGGGACTAGCGGACTCTACAATGAGCAGTTCTTC. Translation gives CASSHGTSGLYNEQFF.

Many counts were recorded for this clonotype. CDR3 sequence (DNA): TGTGCCAGCAGCGTAGGACACTCCTACGAGCAGTACTTC. Translated, it gives CASSVGHSYEQYF. This chain uses TRBV9 with TRBJ2-7; D gene ambiguous. This CDR3 spans 13 amino acids. The V and J ends lost 0 bases and 0 bases respectively, with 4 bases between them. Looked up from germline, CDR1 is SGDLS and CDR2 is YYNGEE.

This clonotype was observed a handful of times. The chain carries TRBV10-1 and TRBJ1-2; 10 bases agree with TRBD1. CDR1 WNHNN and CDR2 SYGVQD come from the germline V gene (reference sequence). J lost 7 bases, V lost 5 bases, and 10 bases had no gene match. CDR3 length equals 15 residues. DNA of the CDR3: TGCGCCAGCAGTTCGGGGACAGGGGACAGTATTGGCTACACCTTC. As protein: CASSSGTGDSIGYTF.

The CDR3 sequence is CSVEGTGGADTEAFF. CDR3 coding DNA: TGCAGCGTTGAGGGGACAGGGGGCGCAGACACTGAAGCTTTCTTT. The chain has TRBV29-1 and TRBJ1-1; TRBD1 aligns across 12 bases. With V trimmed by 3 bases and J by 3 bases, 5 bases remained unmatched. CDR1 is SQVTM and CDR2 is ANQGSEA in the germline V gene. The CDR3 extends over 15 amino acids.

This clonotype has a count of ten or more. The CDR3 DNA is TGCGCCAGCAGCTTGGCGCCAGGTCCGAGCTCCTACGAGCAGTACTTC. This gives the protein CASSLAPGPSSYEQYF. The V gene is TRBV5-1, the J gene TRBJ2-7; D remains ambiguous. Germline V gives CDR1 SGHRS, CDR2 YFSETQ. There are 16 residues in the CDR3. The V end lost 0 bases, the J end lost 0 bases, and 13 bases lay between the germline ends.

This clonotype was detected a few times. This rearrangement joins TRBV4-1 to TRBJ1-1; unclear D gene. Trimming pared 4 bases from V and 5 bases from J, leaving 11 bases between. Germline values: CDR1 MGHRA, CDR2 YSYEKL. CDR3 length equals 13 residues. This CDR3 is CASSRITQTEAFF. The CDR3 nucleotides are TGCGCCAGCAGCCGAATTACACAGACTGAAGCTTTCTTT.

This clonotype has more than one count but fewer than ten. The chain is built from TRBV29-1 and TRBJ1-1, with D possibly being TRBD1 (5 bases). CDR1 and CDR2 from the germline V gene are SQVTM and ANQGSEA. This CDR3 is 13 amino acids long. Trimming stripped 5 bases from V and 1 base from J, with 11 bases between. The CDR3 nucleotides are TGCAGCGTTTTGATGGGGCCGAACACTGAAGCTTTCTTT. Amino acid sequence: CSVLMGPNTEAFF.

The J gene is TRBJ1-1, the V gene TRBV12-3 or TRBV12-4, with 12 bases aligning to TRBD1. This CDR3 is built from 17 residues. V was clipped by 2 bases and J by 7 bases; unmatched bases: 11. The CDR3 DNA reads as TGTGCCAGCAGTTTATCCGGGACAGGGGGCGTTACTGTTGAAGCTTTCTTT. This encodes CASSLSGTGGVTVEAFF.

The gene calls are TRBV12-5 and TRBJ2-1; 8 bases map to TRBD2. The germline V gene has CDR1 LGHNT and CDR2 FRNRAP. Trimming took 1 base from V and 5 from J; bases not matched to a gene: 1. The CDR3 length is 14 residues. In DNA form, the CDR3 reads TGTGCTAGTGGTTTGGGGACTAGCAACAATGAGCAGTTCTTC. Its protein is CASGLGTSNNEQFF.

Note on this clonotype: At one of its ends the junction is not consistent with the germline gene, which may arise from a read error. The genes are TRBV6-1 and TRBJ1-5; D not certain. Germline V lookup: CDR1 MNHNS, CDR2 SASEGT. This CDR3 is built from 15 residues. The CDR3 spells CASSEAGPSNQPQHF. The CDR3 coding sequence is TGTGCTAGCAGTGAAGCCGGACCTAGCAATCAGCCCCAGCATTTT.

This clonotype was counted many times. V and J are TRBV30 and TRBJ2-1; 11 bases are shared with TRBD1. CDR3 length equals 14 residues. The germline V gene encodes CDR1 GTSNPN and CDR2 SVGIG (reference sequence). V was clipped by 2 bases and J by 9 bases; unmatched bases: 6. The CDR3 DNA follows: TGTGCCTGGAGTCCGGGACAGGGGGTATTTGAGCAGTTCTTC. It is translated as CAWSPGQGVFEQFF.

This clonotype has a count of ten or more. The rearrangement uses TRBV5-5 and TRBJ2-1, with 8 bases fitting TRBD2. The CDR3 has 16 amino acids. V was clipped by 0 bases and J by 1 base; unmatched bases: 3. Germline CDR1 and CDR2: SGHKS and YYEKEE (reference sequence). The CDR3 sequence: CASSLDPGGSYNEQFF. The CDR3 region has the DNA TGTGCCAGCAGCTTGGATCCGGGAGGGTCCTACAATGAGCAGTTCTTC.

This clonotype was seen ten or more times. The chain has TRBV11-2 and TRBJ1-6; unclear D gene. Germline CDR1 SGHAT, CDR2 FQNNGV. This CDR3 is 14 amino acids long. Trimming removed 1 base from V and 4 bases from J, with 5 bases in between. The CDR3: CASSLVQYNSPLHF. CDR3 nucleotide sequence: TGTGCCAGCAGCTTAGTACAGTATAATTCACCCCTCCACTTT.

This clonotype was seen repeatedly, ten times or more. The rearrangement uses TRBV5-1 and TRBJ2-7; no reliable D call. The germline V and J ends were trimmed by 9 bases and 5 bases, with 24 bases remaining between them. CDR3 length: 15 residues. Germline loops: CDR1 SGHRS, CDR2 YFSETQ. The CDR3 here is CATKNQTGVSHEQYF. CDR3 DNA sequence: TGCGCCACCAAGAACCAAACTGGGGTATCCCACGAGCAGTACTTC.

This clonotype has ten or more counts. The CDR3 DNA reads TGTGCCACCAGTGACCCTAGAGTGTGGACAGGGACTTACAATGAGCAGTTCTTC. Translated, it gives CATSDPRVWTGTYNEQFF. V usage is TRBV24-1 and J usage is TRBJ2-1, with 8 bases matching TRBD1. After removal of 4 bases from V and 4 bases from J, the junction contained 14 bases not matched to a gene. The CDR3 is 18 amino acids. CDR1 and CDR2 (germline): KGHDR, SFDVKD.

This chain joins TRBV14 and TRBJ1-3, with D possibly TRBD1 on 6 matching bases. The CDR3 loop spans 15 amino acids. Germline assignment: CDR1 SGHDN and CDR2 FVKESK. Trimming took off 4 bases at V and 3 bases at J, with 13 bases between the two ends. The CDR3 DNA reads as TGTGCCAGCAGCCGCCAAACAGGGCGTGGAAACACCATATATTTT. Its protein is CASSRQTGRGNTIYF.

This clonotype was detected ten times or more. The chain links TRBV27 to TRBJ2-3, with D perhaps TRBD2 (5 bases). CDR1 and CDR2 (germline): MNHEY, SMNVEV (reference sequence). Trimming stripped 3 bases from V and 5 bases from J, with 12 bases between. There are 14 residues in the CDR3. Here the CDR3 DNA reads TGTGCCAGCAGTTTTGGGCTAGCCGGAGATACGCAGTATTTT. Protein sequence: CASSFGLAGDTQYF.

The V call is TRBV10-3, the J call TRBJ2-3; no definite D call. In germline, CDR1 is ENHRY, CDR2 SYGVKD. The V and J ends lost 0 bases and 0 bases respectively, with 4 bases between them. The CDR3 consists of 14 residues. DNA of the CDR3: TGTGCCATCAGTGAGTCGGGGAGCACAGATACGCAGTATTTT. The encoded protein is CAISESGSTDTQYF.

The rearrangement joins TRBV11-3 to TRBJ2-7, with D possibly matching TRBD2 (5 bases). Germline CDR1 SGHNT, CDR2 YENEEA. Trimming cost V 0 bases and J 7 bases, with 7 bases left between them. This CDR3 spans 12 amino acids. The CDR3 nucleotides read TGTGCCAGCAGCTTAGACTCGGGGGAGCAGTACTTC. Translating gives CASSLDSGEQYF.